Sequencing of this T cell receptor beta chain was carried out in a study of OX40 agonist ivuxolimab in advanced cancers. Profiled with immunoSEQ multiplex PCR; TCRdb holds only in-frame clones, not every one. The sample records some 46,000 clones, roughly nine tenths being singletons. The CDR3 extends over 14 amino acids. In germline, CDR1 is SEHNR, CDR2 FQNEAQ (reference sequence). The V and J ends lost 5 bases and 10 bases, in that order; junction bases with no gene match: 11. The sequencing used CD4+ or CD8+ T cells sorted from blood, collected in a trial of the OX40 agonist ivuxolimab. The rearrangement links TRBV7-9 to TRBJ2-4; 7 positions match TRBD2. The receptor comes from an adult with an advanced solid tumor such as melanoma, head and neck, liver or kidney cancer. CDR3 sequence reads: CASSGTILKGIQYF. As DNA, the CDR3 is TGTGCCAGCAGCGGGACTATACTTAAGGGGATTCAGTACTTC.